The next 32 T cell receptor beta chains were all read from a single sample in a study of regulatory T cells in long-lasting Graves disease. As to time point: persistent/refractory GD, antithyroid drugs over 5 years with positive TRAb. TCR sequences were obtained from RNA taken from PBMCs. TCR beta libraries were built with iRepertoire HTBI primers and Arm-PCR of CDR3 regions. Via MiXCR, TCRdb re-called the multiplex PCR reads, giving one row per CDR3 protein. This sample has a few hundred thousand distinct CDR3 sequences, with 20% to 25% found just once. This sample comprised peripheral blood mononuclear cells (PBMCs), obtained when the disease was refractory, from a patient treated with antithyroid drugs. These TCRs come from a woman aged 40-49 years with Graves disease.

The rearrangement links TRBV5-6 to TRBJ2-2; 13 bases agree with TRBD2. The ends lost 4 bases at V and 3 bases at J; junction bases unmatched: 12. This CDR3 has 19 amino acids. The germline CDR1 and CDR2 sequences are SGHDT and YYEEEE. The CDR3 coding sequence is TGTGCCAGCAGCCGGACTAGCGGGAGAATTCAGCTAGACACCGGGGAGCTGTTTTTT. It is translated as CASSRTSGRIQLDTGELFF.

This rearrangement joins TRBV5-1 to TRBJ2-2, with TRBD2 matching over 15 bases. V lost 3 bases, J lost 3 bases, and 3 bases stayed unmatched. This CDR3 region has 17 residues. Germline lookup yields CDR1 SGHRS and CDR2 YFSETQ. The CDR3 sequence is CASSSGLAGGDTGELFF. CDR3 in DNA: TGCGCCAGCAGCTCGGGACTAGCGGGGGGCGACACCGGGGAGCTGTTTTTT.

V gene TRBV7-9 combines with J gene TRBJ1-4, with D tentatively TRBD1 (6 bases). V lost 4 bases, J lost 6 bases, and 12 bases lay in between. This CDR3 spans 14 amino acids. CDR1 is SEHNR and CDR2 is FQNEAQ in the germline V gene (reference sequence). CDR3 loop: CASSSSGADEKLFF. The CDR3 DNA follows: TGTGCCAGCAGCTCCTCAGGGGCAGATGAAAAACTGTTTTTT.

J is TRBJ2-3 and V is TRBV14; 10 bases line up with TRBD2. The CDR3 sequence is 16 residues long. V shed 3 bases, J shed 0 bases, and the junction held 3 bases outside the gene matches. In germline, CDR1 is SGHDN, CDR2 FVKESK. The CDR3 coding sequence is TGTGCCAGCAGCCACCGAGCGGGAGGGAGCACAGATACGCAGTATTTT. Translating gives CASSHRAGGSTDTQYF.

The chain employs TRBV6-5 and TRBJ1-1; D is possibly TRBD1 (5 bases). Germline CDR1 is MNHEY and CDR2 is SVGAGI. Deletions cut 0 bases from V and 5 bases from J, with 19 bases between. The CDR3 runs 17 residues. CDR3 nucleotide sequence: TGTGCCAGCAGTTACTCGAGTAATGAGGGACCTAGGACTGAAGCTTTCTTT. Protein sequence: CASSYSSNEGPRTEAFF.

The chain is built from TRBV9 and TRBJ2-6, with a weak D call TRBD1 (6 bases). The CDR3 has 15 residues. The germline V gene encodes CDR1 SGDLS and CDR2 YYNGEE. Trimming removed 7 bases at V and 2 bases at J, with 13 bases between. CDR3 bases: TGTGCCAGCGGGAAAGAGGGGGCTGGGGCCAACGTCCTGACTTTC. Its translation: CASGKEGAGANVLTF.

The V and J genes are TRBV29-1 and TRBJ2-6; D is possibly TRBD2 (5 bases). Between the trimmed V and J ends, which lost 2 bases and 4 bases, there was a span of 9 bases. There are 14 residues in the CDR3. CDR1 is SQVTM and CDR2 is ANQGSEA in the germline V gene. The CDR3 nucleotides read TGCAGCGTTGAAAGGGAGTTGGGGGCCAACGTCCTGACTTTC. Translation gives CSVERELGANVLTF.

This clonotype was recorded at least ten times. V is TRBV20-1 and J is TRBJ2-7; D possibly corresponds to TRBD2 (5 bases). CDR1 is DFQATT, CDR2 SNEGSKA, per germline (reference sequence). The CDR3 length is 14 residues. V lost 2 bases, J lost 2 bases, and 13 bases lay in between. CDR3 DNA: TGCAGTGCTAGATTTCGGGATTTTACCTACGAGCAGTACTTC. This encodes CSARFRDFTYEQYF.

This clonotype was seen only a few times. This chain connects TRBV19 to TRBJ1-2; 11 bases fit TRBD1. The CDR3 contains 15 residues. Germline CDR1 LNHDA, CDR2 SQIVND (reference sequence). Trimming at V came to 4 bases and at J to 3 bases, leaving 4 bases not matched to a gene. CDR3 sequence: CASSTLGQGDYGYTF. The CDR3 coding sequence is TGTGCCAGTAGTACCCTGGGACAGGGGGACTATGGCTACACCTTC. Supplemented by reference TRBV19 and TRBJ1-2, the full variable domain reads DGGITQSPKYLFRKEGQNVTLSCEQNLNHDAMYWYRQDPGQGLRLIYYSQIVNDFQKGDIAEGYSVSREKKESFPLTVTSAQKNPTAFYLCASSTLGQGDYGYTFGSGTRLTVV.

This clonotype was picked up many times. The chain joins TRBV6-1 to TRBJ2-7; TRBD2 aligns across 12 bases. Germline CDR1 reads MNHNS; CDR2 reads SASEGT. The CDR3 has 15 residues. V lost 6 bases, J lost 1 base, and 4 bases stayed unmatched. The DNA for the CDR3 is TGTGCCAGCAGACAACTAGCGGGAGGATCCTACGAGCAGTACTTC. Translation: CASRQLAGGSYEQYF.

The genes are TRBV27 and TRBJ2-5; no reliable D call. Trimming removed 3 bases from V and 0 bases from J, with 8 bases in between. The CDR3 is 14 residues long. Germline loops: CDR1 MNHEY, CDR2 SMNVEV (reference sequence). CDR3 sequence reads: CASSFSRYQETQYF. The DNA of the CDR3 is TGTGCCAGCAGTTTTAGCCGGTACCAAGAGACCCAGTACTTC.

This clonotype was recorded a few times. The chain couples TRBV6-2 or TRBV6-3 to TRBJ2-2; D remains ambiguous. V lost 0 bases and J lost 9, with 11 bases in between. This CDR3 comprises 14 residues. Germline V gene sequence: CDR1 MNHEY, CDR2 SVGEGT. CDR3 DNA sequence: TGTGCCAGCAGTTACTCGGCAGGTGGTCGGGAGCTGTTTTTT. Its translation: CASSYSAGGRELFF.

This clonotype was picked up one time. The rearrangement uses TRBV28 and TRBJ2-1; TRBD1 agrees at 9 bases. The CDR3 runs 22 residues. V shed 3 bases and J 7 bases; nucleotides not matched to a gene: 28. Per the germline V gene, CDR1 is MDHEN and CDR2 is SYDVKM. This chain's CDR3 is CASSFTGGSFMRSSVKENEQFF. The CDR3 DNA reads TGTGCCAGCAGTTTTACAGGGGGCTCCTTCATGAGATCCAGCGTCAAGGAGAATGAGCAGTTCTTC.

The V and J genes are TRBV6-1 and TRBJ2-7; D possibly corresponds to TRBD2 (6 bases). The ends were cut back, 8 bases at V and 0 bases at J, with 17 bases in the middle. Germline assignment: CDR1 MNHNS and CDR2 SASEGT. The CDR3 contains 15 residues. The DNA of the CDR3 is TGTGCCAGCGGGCGGGACGCTTCATCCTCCTACGAGCAGTACTTC. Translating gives CASGRDASSSYEQYF.

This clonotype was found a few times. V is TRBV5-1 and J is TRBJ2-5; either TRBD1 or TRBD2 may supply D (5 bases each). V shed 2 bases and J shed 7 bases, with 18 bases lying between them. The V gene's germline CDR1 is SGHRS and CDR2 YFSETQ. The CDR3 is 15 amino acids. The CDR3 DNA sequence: TGCGCCAGCAGCTTTTTGGTCGAGGGGACGGGGACCCAGTACTTC. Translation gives CASSFLVEGTGTQYF.

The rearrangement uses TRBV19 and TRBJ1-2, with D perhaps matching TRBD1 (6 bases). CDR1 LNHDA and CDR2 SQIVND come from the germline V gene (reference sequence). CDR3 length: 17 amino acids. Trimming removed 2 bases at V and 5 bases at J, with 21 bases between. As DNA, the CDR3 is TGTGCCAGTAGTATATGGACAGCATCGATAGCTGTTTATGGCTACACCTTC. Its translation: CASSIWTASIAVYGYTF. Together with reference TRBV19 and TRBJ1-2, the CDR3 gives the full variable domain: DGGITQSPKYLFRKEGQNVTLSCEQNLNHDAMYWYRQDPGQGLRLIYYSQIVNDFQKGDIAEGYSVSREKKESFPLTVTSAQKNPTAFYLCASSIWTASIAVYGYTFGSGTRLTVV.

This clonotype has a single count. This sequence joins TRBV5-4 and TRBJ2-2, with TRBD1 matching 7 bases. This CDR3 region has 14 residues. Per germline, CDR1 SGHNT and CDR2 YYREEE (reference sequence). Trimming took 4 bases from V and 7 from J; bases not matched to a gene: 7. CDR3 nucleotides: TGTGCCAGCAGCATAGGACAGGTTCGCGGGGAGCTGTTTTTT. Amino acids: CASSIGQVRGELFF.

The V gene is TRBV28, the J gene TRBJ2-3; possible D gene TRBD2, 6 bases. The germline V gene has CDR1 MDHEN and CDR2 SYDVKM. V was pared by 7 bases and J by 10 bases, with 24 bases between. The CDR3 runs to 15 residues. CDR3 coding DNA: TGTGCCAGCAAAGGCGGGATCCACCATTCATCTGCGCAGTATTTT. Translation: CASKGGIHHSSAQYF.

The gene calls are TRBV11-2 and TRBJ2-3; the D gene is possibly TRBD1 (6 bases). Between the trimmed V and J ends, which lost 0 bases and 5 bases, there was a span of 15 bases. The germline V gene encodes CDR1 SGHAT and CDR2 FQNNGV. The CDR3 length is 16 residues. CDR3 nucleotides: TGTGCCAGCAGCTTAGATGGGGACATAATGGGAGATACGCAGTATTTT. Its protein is CASSLDGDIMGDTQYF.

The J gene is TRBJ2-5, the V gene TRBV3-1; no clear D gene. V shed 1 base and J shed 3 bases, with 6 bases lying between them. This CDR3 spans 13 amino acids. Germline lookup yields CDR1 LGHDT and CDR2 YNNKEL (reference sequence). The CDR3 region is CASSQGAEETQYF. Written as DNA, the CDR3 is TGTGCCAGCAGCCAAGGAGCAGAAGAGACCCAGTACTTC.

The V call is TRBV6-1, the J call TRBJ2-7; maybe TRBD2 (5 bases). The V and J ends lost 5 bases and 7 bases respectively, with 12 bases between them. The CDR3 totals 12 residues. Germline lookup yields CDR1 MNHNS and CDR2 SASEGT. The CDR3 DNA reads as TGTGCCAGCAGTCGGGAAGTTTGGGAGCAGTACTTC. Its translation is CASSREVWEQYF.

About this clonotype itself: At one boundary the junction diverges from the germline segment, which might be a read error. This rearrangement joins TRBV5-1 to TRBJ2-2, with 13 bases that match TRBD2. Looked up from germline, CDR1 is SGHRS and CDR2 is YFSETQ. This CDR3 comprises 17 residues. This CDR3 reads CASSLRTSGSVSGELFF. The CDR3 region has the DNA TGTGCCAGCAGCCTGCGGACTAGCGGGAGCGTGTCCGGGGAGCTGTTTTTT.

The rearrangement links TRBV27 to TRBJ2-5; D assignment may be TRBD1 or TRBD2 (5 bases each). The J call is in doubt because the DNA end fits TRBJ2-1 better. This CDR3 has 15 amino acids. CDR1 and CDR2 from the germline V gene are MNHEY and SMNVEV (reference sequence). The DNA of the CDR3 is TGTGCCAGCAGGAGCGAGGGACGGATCGTAGGGACCCAGTTCTTC. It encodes CASRSEGRIVGTQFF.

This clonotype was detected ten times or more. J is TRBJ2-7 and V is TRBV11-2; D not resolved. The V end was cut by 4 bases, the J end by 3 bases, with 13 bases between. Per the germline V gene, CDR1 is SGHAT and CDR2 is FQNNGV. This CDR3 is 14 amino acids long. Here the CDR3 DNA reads TGTGCCAGCAGCTCCTCGGTAGAGGACTACGAGCAGTACTTC. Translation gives CASSSSVEDYEQYF. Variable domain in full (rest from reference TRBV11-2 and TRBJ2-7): EAGVAQSPRYKIIEKRQSVAFWCNPISGHATLYWYQQILGQGPKLLIQFQNNGVVDDSQLPKDRFSAERLKGVDSTLKIQPAKLEDSAVYLCASSSSVEDYEQYFGPGTRLTVT.

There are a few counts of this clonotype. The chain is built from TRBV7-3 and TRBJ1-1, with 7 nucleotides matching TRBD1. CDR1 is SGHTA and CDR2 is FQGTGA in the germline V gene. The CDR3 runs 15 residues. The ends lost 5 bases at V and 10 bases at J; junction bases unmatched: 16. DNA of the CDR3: TGTGCCAGCAGCCAGGGAGGAGGGACAGCGGCTGGAGCTTTCTTT. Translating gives CASSQGGGTAAGAFF. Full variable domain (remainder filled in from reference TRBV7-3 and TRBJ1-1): GAGVSQTPSNKVTEKGKYVELRCDPISGHTALYWYRQSLGQGPEFLIYFQGTGAADDSGLPNDRFFAVRPEGSVSTLKIQRTERGDSAVYLCASSQGGGTAAGAFFGQGTRLTVV.

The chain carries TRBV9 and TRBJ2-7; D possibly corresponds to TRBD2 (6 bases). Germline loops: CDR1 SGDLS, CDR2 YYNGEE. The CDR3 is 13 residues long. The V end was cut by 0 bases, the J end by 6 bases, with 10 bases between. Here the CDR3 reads CASSVGAGSEQYF. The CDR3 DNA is TGTGCCAGCAGCGTAGGGGCGGGAAGCGAGCAGTACTTC.

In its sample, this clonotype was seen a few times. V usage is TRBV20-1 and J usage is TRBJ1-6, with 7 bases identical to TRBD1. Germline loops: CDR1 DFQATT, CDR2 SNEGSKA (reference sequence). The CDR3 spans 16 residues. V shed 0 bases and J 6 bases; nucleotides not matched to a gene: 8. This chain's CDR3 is CSAREQGRISNSPLHF. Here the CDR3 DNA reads TGCAGTGCTAGAGAACAGGGGAGAATAAGTAATTCACCCCTCCACTTT.

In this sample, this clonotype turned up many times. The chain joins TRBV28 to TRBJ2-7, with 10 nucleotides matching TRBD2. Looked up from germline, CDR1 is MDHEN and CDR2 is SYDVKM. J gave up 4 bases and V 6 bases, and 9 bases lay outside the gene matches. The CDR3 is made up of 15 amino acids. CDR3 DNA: TGTGCCAGCAGCCCGTGGCTAGCGGGAGAGTACGAGCAGTACTTC. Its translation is CASSPWLAGEYEQYF.

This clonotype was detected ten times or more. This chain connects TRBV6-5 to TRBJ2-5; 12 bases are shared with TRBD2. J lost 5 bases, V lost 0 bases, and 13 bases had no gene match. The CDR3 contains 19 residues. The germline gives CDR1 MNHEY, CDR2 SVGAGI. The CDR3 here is CASSYSPSGRAVGVETQYF. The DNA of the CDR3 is TGTGCCAGCAGTTACTCGCCTAGCGGGAGGGCCGTCGGGGTCGAGACCCAGTACTTC.

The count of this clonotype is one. The CDR3: CASSLGGPGNIQYF. CDR3 bases: TGTGCCAGCAGTTTAGGCGGACCCGGGAACATTCAGTACTTC. This chain joins TRBV12-3 or TRBV12-4 and TRBJ2-4, with D uncertain. This CDR3 contains 14 residues. V gave up 1 base and J gave up 7 bases, with 11 bases separating them.

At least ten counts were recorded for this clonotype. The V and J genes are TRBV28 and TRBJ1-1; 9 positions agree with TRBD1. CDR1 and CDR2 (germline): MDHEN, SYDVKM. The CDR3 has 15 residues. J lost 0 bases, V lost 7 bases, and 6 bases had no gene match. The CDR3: CASTETGGLNTEAFF. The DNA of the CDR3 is TGTGCCAGCACAGAGACAGGGGGATTGAACACTGAAGCTTTCTTT.

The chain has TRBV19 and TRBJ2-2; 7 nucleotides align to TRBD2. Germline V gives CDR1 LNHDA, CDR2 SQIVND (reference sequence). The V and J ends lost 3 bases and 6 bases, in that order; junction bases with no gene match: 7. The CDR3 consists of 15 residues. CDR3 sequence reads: CASSMRGRYPGELFF. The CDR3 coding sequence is TGTGCCAGTAGTATGCGCGGGAGATATCCCGGGGAGCTGTTTTTT.